This passage covers 11 T cell receptor beta chains from one sample sequenced in a study of vaccination and CD4 T cells after COVID-19. The Oncomine TCR Beta short-read assay was what sequenced the DNA obtained from cultured CD4+ T cells. TCRdb called the PCR reads again in MiXCR, with one record for every CDR3 protein. The data show under 25,000 distinct CDR3 sequences, 35% to 50% seen once. For these TCRs, the target antigens are not known. The treatment: approximately nine-day PBMC culture with coronavirus spike peptide pools or control peptides (ViraFEST assay). The input for sequencing was CD4+ T cells from blood, cultured in vitro, taken after SARS-CoV-2 vaccination. These receptors were obtained from a human donor who had recovered from COVID-19.

CDR3 DNA: TGTGCCAGCAAAGACCCCGGGACAGACTCCAGATACGAGCAGTACTTC. Protein: CASKDPGTDSRYEQYF. The chain joins TRBV6-2 or TRBV6-3 to TRBJ2-7; 7 positions agree with TRBD1. The V gene's germline CDR1 is MNHEY and CDR2 SVGEGT. The CDR3 is 16 amino acids. V dropped 7 bases and J dropped 4; count of bases not matched to a gene: 16.

This chain joins TRBV20-1 and TRBJ1-4; TRBD1 matches 7 bases. Trimming removed 0 bases from V and 8 bases from J; junction bases left unmatched: 12. The germline CDR1 and CDR2 sequences are DFQATT and SNEGSKA (reference sequence). The CDR3 runs 16 residues. In DNA form, the CDR3 reads TGCAGTGCTAGAGATCCCACACTGACAGGGAGGGAAAAACTGTTTTTT. This codes for CSARDPTLTGREKLFF.

The sample holds a few counts of this clonotype. J is TRBJ1-3 and V is TRBV7-9; D is unclear. Germline assignment: CDR1 SEHNR and CDR2 FQNEAQ (reference sequence). There are 14 residues in the CDR3. V shed 5 bases and J shed 4 bases, with 12 bases lying between them. Here the CDR3 reads CASSRTDVGNTIYF. Here the CDR3 DNA reads TGTGCCAGCAGCCGGACGGACGTCGGAAACACCATATATTTT.

The sample holds a few counts of this clonotype. The V and J genes are TRBV6-5 and TRBJ2-7; D is uncertain. Germline V gene lookup returns CDR1 MNHEY and CDR2 SVGAGI. The CDR3 length is 13 residues. With 0 bases removed from V and 7 bases from J, the gap between germline ends came to 10 bases. The CDR3 bases are TGTGCCAGCAGTTACTCGTTATATATAGAGCAGTACTTC. This sequence encodes CASSYSLYIEQYF.

The J gene is TRBJ2-3, the V gene TRBV20-1, with TRBD2 matching 10 bases. CDR3 size: 15 residues. Trimming at V came to 6 bases and at J to 2 bases, leaving 8 bases not matched to a gene. CDR1 and CDR2 from the germline V gene are DFQATT and SNEGSKA (reference sequence). The CDR3 reads CSAGRLAGNTDTQYF. The CDR3 coding sequence is TGCAGTGCAGGACGACTAGCGGGCAACACAGATACGCAGTATTTT.

A note on this clonotype: At one end, the junction sequence differs from germline, possibly due to a read error. This chain uses TRBV7-8 with TRBJ1-1; D is possibly TRBD1 (6 bases). The CDR3 is 13 residues long. Germline V gene lookup returns CDR1 SGHVS and CDR2 FQNEAQ. CDR3 DNA sequence: TGTGCCAGCAGCTGGGGTGGGGGCACTGGAGCTTTCTTT. Its translation is CASSWGGGTGAFF. Complete variable domain (other parts from reference TRBV7-8 and TRBJ1-1): GAGVSQSPRYKVAKRGQDVALRCDPISGHVSLFWYQQALGQGPEFLTYFQNEAQLDKSGLPSDRFFAERPEGSVSTLKIQRTQQEDSAVYLCASSWGGGTGAFFGQGTRLTVV.

The chain couples TRBV12-3 or TRBV12-4 to TRBJ2-3, with 7 positions matching TRBD1. The CDR3 is made up of 13 amino acids. J gave up 6 bases and V 6 bases, and 6 bases lay outside the gene matches. CDR3 DNA sequence: TGTGCCAGCAGGCGAACAGGGGTCGATACGCAGTATTTT. Translating it yields CASRRTGVDTQYF.

The rearrangement uses TRBV6-2 or TRBV6-3 and TRBJ1-2; D unclear. This CDR3 is built from 11 residues. CDR1 MNHEY and CDR2 SVGEGT come from the germline V gene. Trimming removed 8 bases at V and 7 bases at J, with 11 bases between. This chain's CDR3 is CASGGLAGYTF. CDR3 DNA: TGTGCCAGCGGAGGGTTGGCTGGCTACACCTTC.

The chain uses TRBV20-1 and TRBJ2-1, with 13 bases matching TRBD2. The CDR3 length is 15 residues. Trimming cost V 6 bases and J 4 bases; bases outside gene matches: 6. Germline-derived CDR1 and CDR2 are DFQATT and SNEGSKA (reference sequence). CDR3 nucleotides: TGCAGTGCCCGCCCGGGACTAGCGGGATACAATGAGCAGTTCTTC. Its translation: CSARPGLAGYNEQFF.

The J gene is TRBJ1-6, the V gene TRBV30; TRBD1 aligns across 9 bases. This CDR3 region has 15 residues. After removal of 2 bases from V and 6 bases from J, the junction contained 5 bases not matched to a gene. Per germline, CDR1 GTSNPN and CDR2 SVGIG (reference sequence). DNA of the CDR3: TGTGCCTGGAGTAGGGGACAGGGTAGTAATTCACCCCTCCACTTT. This encodes CAWSRGQGSNSPLHF.

The chain joins TRBV5-6 to TRBJ1-5; D perhaps matches TRBD1 (6 bases). The germline V and J ends were trimmed by 2 bases and 3 bases, with 9 bases remaining between them. The germline gives CDR1 SGHDT, CDR2 YYEEEE. This CDR3 is 14 amino acids long. The CDR3, as DNA: TGTGCCAGCAGCTTCGGACAGACCAATCAGCCCCAGCATTTT. This encodes CASSFGQTNQPQHF. Supplemented by reference TRBV5-6 and TRBJ1-5, the full variable domain reads DAGVTQSPTHLIKTRGQQVTLRCSPKSGHDTVSWYQQALGQGPQFIFQYYEEEERQRGNFPDRFSGHQFPNYSSELNVNALLLGDSALYLCASSFGQTNQPQHFGDGTRLSIL.